The T cell receptor (beta chain) under discussion was sequenced for a study of beta chain features in type 1 diabetes. This clone was counted a few times. Antigen specificity is unknown. The trim removed 4 bases at V and 3 bases at J, leaving 6 bases unmatched. CDR1 and CDR2 from the germline V gene are SGHTA and FQGNSA. This CDR3 is 15 amino acids long. The investigators reverse transcribed all of the isolated RNA, so they sequenced expressed TCRB transcripts. Clones were read by immunoSEQ multiplex PCR, and TCRdb kept only the in-frame ones, dropping some. The table lists approximately 300,000 clones, approximately 10% of them singletons. CD4+ naive, central memory, regulatory and stem cell-like memory cells were sorted via CD45RO/CCR7/CD25/CD127/CD95/CD27. Study observations and caveats: There was no resolution here of whether HLA type influences TCRB rearrangement.

The chain is built from TRBV7-2 and TRBJ2-7, with 10 bases identical to TRBD2. Sequencing was done on a sample of naive CD4+ T cells from blood. The sequence was obtained from a woman in her 30s in good health. The CDR3 DNA reads as TGTGCCAGCAGCTCATGGACTAGCGGTAACTACGAGCAGTACTTC. Residues: CASSSWTSGNYEQYF.